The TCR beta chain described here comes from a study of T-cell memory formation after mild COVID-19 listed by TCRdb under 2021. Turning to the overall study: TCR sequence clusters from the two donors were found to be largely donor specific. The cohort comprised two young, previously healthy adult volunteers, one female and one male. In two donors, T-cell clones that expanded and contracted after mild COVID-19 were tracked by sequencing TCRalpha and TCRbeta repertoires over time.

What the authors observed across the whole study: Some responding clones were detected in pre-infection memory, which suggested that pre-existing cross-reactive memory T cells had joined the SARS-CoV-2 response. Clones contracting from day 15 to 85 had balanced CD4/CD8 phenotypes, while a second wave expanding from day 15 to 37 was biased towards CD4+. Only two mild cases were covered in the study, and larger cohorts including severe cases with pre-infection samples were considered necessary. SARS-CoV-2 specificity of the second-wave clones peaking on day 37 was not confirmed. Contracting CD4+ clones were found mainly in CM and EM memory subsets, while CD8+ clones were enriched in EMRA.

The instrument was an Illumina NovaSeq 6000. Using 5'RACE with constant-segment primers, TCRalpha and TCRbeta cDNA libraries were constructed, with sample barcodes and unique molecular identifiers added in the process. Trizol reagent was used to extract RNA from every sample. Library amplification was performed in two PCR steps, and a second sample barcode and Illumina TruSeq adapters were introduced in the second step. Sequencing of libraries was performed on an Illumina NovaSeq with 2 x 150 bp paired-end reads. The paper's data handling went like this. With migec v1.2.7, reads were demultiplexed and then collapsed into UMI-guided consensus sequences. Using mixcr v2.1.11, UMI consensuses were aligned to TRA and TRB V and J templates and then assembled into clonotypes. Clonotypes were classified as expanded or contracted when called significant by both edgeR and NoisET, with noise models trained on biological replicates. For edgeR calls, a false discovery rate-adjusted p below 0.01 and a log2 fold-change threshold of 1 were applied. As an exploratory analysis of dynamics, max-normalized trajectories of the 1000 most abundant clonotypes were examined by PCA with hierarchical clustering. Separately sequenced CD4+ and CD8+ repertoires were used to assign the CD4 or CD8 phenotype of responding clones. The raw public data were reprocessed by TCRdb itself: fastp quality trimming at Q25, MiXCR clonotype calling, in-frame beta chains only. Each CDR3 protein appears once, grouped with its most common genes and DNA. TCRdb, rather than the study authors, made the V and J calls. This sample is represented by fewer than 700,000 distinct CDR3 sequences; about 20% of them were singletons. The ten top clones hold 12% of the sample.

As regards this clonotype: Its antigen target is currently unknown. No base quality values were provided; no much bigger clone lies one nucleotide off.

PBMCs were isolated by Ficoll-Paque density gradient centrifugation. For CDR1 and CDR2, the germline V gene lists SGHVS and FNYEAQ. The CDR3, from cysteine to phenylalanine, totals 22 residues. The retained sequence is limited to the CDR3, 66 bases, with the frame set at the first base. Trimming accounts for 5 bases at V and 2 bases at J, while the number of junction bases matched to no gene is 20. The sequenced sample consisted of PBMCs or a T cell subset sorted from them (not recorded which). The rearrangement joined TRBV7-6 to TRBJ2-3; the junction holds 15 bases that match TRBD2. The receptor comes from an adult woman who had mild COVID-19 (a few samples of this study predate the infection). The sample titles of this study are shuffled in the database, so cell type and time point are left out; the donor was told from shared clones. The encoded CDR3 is CASSGPGLAGGPPNPHTDTQYF. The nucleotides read TGTGCCAGCAGCGGCCCGGGACTAGCGGGGGGTCCTCCTAACCCTCACACAGATACGCAGTATTTT. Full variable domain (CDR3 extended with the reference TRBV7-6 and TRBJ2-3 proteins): GAGVSQSPRYKVTKRGQDVALRCDPISGHVSLYWYRQALGQGPEFLTYFNYEAQQDKSGLPNDRFSAERPEGSISTLTIQRTEQRDSAMYRCASSGPGLAGGPPNPHTDTQYFGPGTRLTVL.